This T cell receptor (beta chain) was obtained from a study of blood T cells in healthy people across ages. Findings and limits, study-wide: There was a strong correlation between TCR beta diversity and naive T cell percentage.

The CDR3 sequence is 12 residues long. Germline CDR1 and CDR2: MNHEY and SVGAGI. With 7 bases removed from V and 2 bases from J, the gap between germline ends came to 6 bases. Collection of 9.5 to 10 milliliters of peripheral blood was performed for each donor. Total RNA amounts of at least 5.5 micrograms were extracted per sample. As concerns this clonotype: Its target is not known.

It was with a sample-barcoded 5' primer and a J-beta primer mix that a second PCR of about 6 to 12 cycles was run. There were at least 3 million CDR3-containing paired-end reads obtained from each sample. TCRdb re-derived calls from the 5' RACE reads in MiXCR, one entry per CDR3 protein. This table has about 670,000 distinct CDR3 sequences, around 50% appearing once. This clonotype originated in a woman aged 80 or over in good health. Sequenced input: blood. V usage is TRBV6-5 and J usage is TRBJ2-1; D is uncertain. CDR3: CASISTYNEQFF. The CDR3 DNA reads as TGTGCCAGCATTAGCACCTACAATGAGCAGTTCTTC.